This record looks at one T cell receptor (beta chain) sequence and its context. In the study's own analysis: Quantification of nucleated cells was approximated via reference gene primer amplification. TCRdb's table, derived via immunoSEQ multiplex PCR, lists solely in-frame clones and lacks some. V and J calls and clone size are as listed in that table; D and trimming were resolved from the DNA. The sample lists 300,000 to 400,000 clones; around nine tenths were seen once. Trimming pared 0 bases from V and 0 bases from J, leaving 12 bases between. This CDR3 is 17 amino acids long. Germline V lookup: CDR1 LNHDA, CDR2 SQIVND (reference sequence). This specimen belongs to a study of blood T cell repertoires in COVID-19. Across the whole study: The United States, Italy and Spain were the sources of the acute and convalescent COVID-19 samples. PBMCs, B-cell-depleted T cells, or T cells provided the cDNA or gDNA that made up the material.

The chain employs TRBV19 and TRBJ1-3; a possible D gene is TRBD1 (5 bases). The sequencing input was peripheral blood. This TCR was sampled from a human donor in a cohort sampled during active COVID-19. The CDR3 nucleotides are TGTGCCAGTAGTATAGATACGACAGCTAGCTCTGGAAACACCATATATTTT. Amino acid sequence: CASSIDTTASSGNTIYF.